This T cell receptor (beta chain) was identified in a study of T-cell reconstitution after alpha-beta-depleted transplantation in children. Trimming removed 3 bases from V and 0 bases from J, with 9 bases in between. This CDR3 region has 14 residues. Germline V lookup: CDR1 DFQATT, CDR2 SNEGSKA (reference sequence). Preparing the TCRbeta library involved the use of unique molecular identifiers. One entry per CDR3 protein, called by TCRdb with MiXCR from the PCR reads. The sample gives 190,000 or so distinct CDR3 sequences, about 6.4% of which show up once; approximately 3% is in the top ten. The gene calls are TRBV20-1 and TRBJ1-5; D gene unclear. The sequencing here drew on PBMCs from the stem cell graft donor, taken from the stem cell graft. The TCR comes from a human donor who donated a stem cell graft to a child with Wiskott-Aldrich syndrome. This CDR3 reads CSASQGDSNQPQHF. The CDR3 DNA follows: TGCAGTGCTAGCCAAGGAGATAGCAATCAGCCCCAGCATTTT.